This T cell receptor (beta chain) was retrieved from a study of Graves' ophthalmopathy and Graves' hyperthyroidism. Across the whole study: Hyperthyroidism qualified as stable when ophthalmopathy did not develop within 18 months of follow-up.

About this clonotype itself: The antigen is undetermined.

Study-wide points: Distinction of ophthalmopathy from stable hyperthyroidism by a 13-signature model reached roughly 88% sensitivity and roughly 78% specificity.

RNA transcripts served as template for amplifying TCR beta CDR3 sequences. HTBI-primed first-round RT-PCR preceded second-round multiplex PCR. MiXCR, applied by TCRdb to the multiplex PCR reads, yields one record per CDR3 protein. Of approximately 540,000 distinct CDR3 sequences in the sample, less than 45% were seen once. In germline, CDR1 is SNHLY, CDR2 FYNNEI. The CDR3 is made up of 13 amino acids. Trimming removed 11 bases at V and 2 bases at J, with 16 bases between. Material: peripheral blood or thyroid tissue (not recorded which). The sequence was collected from an adult man with Graves' hyperthyroidism. The chain couples TRBV2 to TRBJ2-7, with a possible D match to TRBD2 (6 bases). The CDR3 loop reads CAWRGAITYEQYF. Here the CDR3 DNA reads TGTGCCTGGCGGGGCGCCATTACCTACGAGCAGTACTTC.